This is a list of T cell receptor beta chains from one sample in a study of long-term antiretroviral therapy in people with HIV. Sequencing used immunoSEQ multiplex PCR; TCRdb keeps in-frame clones, though not all of them. The repertoire holds 20,000 to 25,000 clones, with roughly 79% as singletons. Sequencing was performed on unsorted PBMCs, taken 0.1 years before starting antiretroviral therapy. The receptor source for this set is a man aged 35-49 years with HIV. CDR3s include the opening cysteine and the closing phenylalanine or tryptophan. The D gene is left open where the match is weak. Size is omitted from some rows. Given values are once, few, many or a class for expanded clones.

J gene: TRBJ1-2
D gene: -
clone size: -
V gene: TRBV28
CDR3 protein: CASTLGRGGNYGYTF
CDR3 DNA: TGTGCCAGCACCCTGGGGCGAGGAGGGAACTATGGCTACACCTTC

J gene: TRBJ1-3
D gene: -
clone size: -
V gene: TRBV19
CDR3 protein: CASRKAGNFEWNTIYF
CDR3 DNA: TGTGCCAGCCGAAAGGCGGGGAATTTTGAGTGGAACACCATATATTTT

J gene: TRBJ1-1
D gene: TRBD1
clone size: -
V gene: TRBV11-3
CDR3 protein: CASSSGQTNTEAFF
CDR3 DNA: TGTGCCAGCAGCTCGGGACAGACGAACACTGAAGCTTTCTTT

J gene: TRBJ1-3
D gene: -
clone size: -
V gene: TRBV9
CDR3 protein: CASSDVGYSGNTIYF
CDR3 DNA: TGTGCCAGCAGCGACGTGGGGTACTCTGGAAACACCATATATTTT

J gene: TRBJ2-2
D gene: -
clone size: -
V gene: TRBV10-1
CDR3 protein: CASSLSGAGELFF
CDR3 DNA: TGCGCCAGCAGTCTTTCAGGGGCCGGGGAGCTGTTTTTT

J gene: TRBJ1-2
D gene: -
clone size: -
V gene: TRBV27
CDR3 protein: CASSPRKGLNGYTF
CDR3 DNA: TGTGCCAGTTCCCCACGAAAGGGGCTAAATGGCTACACCTTC

J gene: TRBJ1-6
D gene: -
clone size: few
V gene: TRBV5-1
CDR3 protein: CASSLTQGNSPLHF
CDR3 DNA: TGCGCCAGCAGCTTGACGCAGGGCAATTCACCCCTCCACTTT

J gene: TRBJ1-1
D gene: TRBD1
clone size: -
V gene: TRBV19
CDR3 protein: CASRRQGASGTEAFF
CDR3 DNA: TGTGCCAGTAGGCGCCAGGGGGCTTCGGGCACTGAAGCTTTCTTT

J gene: TRBJ1-1
D gene: TRBD1
clone size: few
V gene: TRBV19
CDR3 protein: CASSSRTGRTEAFF
CDR3 DNA: TGTGCCAGTAGTTCCCGGACAGGGCGGACTGAAGCTTTCTTT

J gene: TRBJ1-3
D gene: -
clone size: -
V gene: TRBV4-3
CDR3 protein: CASSQGRSSGNTIYF
CDR3 DNA: TGCGCCAGCAGCCAAGGACGTTCCTCTGGAAACACCATATATTTT

J gene: TRBJ1-1
D gene: -
clone size: few
V gene: TRBV2
CDR3 protein: CASSRGRTEAFF
CDR3 DNA: TGTGCCAGCAGTCGGGGGAGGACTGAAGCTTTCTTT

J gene: TRBJ2-7
D gene: TRBD1
clone size: once
V gene: TRBV15
CDR3 protein: CATSRDRGQGYEQYF
CDR3 DNA: TGTGCCACCAGCAGAGATCGGGGACAGGGTTACGAGCAGTACTTC

J gene: TRBJ2-3
D gene: -
clone size: -
V gene: TRBV5-6
CDR3 protein: CASSSWDLSTDTQYF
CDR3 DNA: TGTGCCAGCAGTTCTTGGGACCTAAGCACAGATACGCAGTATTTT

J gene: TRBJ2-2
D gene: -
clone size: -
V gene: TRBV5-1
CDR3 protein: CASSSQVQGELFF
CDR3 DNA: TGCGCCAGCAGCTCACAGGTTCAGGGGGAGCTGTTTTTT

J gene: TRBJ2-7
D gene: TRBD1
clone size: -
V gene: TRBV19
CDR3 protein: CASSMSRKGTGRPYEQYF
CDR3 DNA: TGTGCCAGTAGTATGAGTCGTAAGGGGACAGGTCGTCCCTACGAGCAGTACTTC

J gene: TRBJ2-1
D gene: -
clone size: -
V gene: TRBV4-3
CDR3 protein: CASSQDGGSYNEQFF
CDR3 DNA: TGCGCCAGCAGCCAAGATGGCGGGTCCTACAATGAGCAGTTCTTC

J gene: TRBJ2-5
D gene: TRBD2
clone size: -
V gene: TRBV7-9
CDR3 protein: CASSSLAGGETQYF
CDR3 DNA: TGTGCCAGCAGCTCACTAGCGGGGGGAGAGACCCAGTACTTC

J gene: TRBJ2-7
D gene: TRBD1
clone size: -
V gene: TRBV6-5
CDR3 protein: CASSPGTGYYEQYF
CDR3 DNA: TGTGCCAGCAGTCCCGGGACAGGTTACTACGAGCAGTACTTC

J gene: TRBJ1-1
D gene: -
clone size: few
V gene: TRBV7-6
CDR3 protein: CASSLTGATEAFF
CDR3 DNA: TGTGCCAGCAGCTTAACGGGGGCCACTGAAGCTTTCTTT

J gene: TRBJ2-7
D gene: -
clone size: once
V gene: TRBV11-2
CDR3 protein: CASRKGHSSYEQYF
CDR3 DNA: TGTGCCAGCAGAAAGGGCCATAGCTCCTACGAGCAGTACTTC

J gene: TRBJ2-7
D gene: -
clone size: -
V gene: TRBV1
CDR3 protein: CTSSQGWELAGVPDEQYF
CDR3 DNA: TGCACCAGCAGCCAAGGATGGGAACTAGCGGGAGTACCGGACGAGCAGTACTTC

J gene: TRBJ2-5
D gene: -
clone size: -
V gene: TRBV7-2
CDR3 protein: CASSARYRAMETQYF
CDR3 DNA: TGTGCCAGCAGCGCCAGATACAGGGCGATGGAGACCCAGTACTTC

J gene: TRBJ1-6
D gene: TRBD1
clone size: -
V gene: TRBV4-1
CDR3 protein: CASSQVPQGNSPLHF
CDR3 DNA: TGCGCCAGCAGCCAAGTTCCACAGGGGAATTCACCCCTCCACTTT

J gene: TRBJ1-1
D gene: -
clone size: -
V gene: TRBV5-1
CDR3 protein: CASSLRQGNTEAFF
CDR3 DNA: TGCGCCAGCAGCTTGCGCCAGGGGAACACTGAAGCTTTCTTT

J gene: TRBJ2-6
D gene: -
clone size: -
V gene: TRBV2
CDR3 protein: CASSERGAGANVLTF
CDR3 DNA: TGTGCCAGCAGTGAAAGGGGTGCTGGGGCCAACGTCCTGACTTTC

J gene: TRBJ1-5
D gene: -
clone size: few
V gene: TRBV7-2
CDR3 protein: CASSLGRGRSQPQHF
CDR3 DNA: TGTGCCAGCAGCTTAGGGCGGGGGCGCAGTCAGCCCCAGCATTTT

J gene: TRBJ2-2
D gene: TRBD1
clone size: -
V gene: TRBV6-6
CDR3 protein: CASTGQGGTGELFF
CDR3 DNA: TGTGCCAGTACGGGACAGGGTGGTACCGGGGAGCTGTTTTTT

J gene: TRBJ2-7
D gene: -
clone size: -
V gene: TRBV30
CDR3 protein: CAFRDSYEQYF
CDR3 DNA: TGTGCCTTCCGGGACTCCTACGAGCAGTACTTC

J gene: TRBJ2-7
D gene: -
clone size: -
V gene: TRBV28
CDR3 protein: CASSLRPGGLREQYF
CDR3 DNA: TGTGCCAGCAGTCTCCGCCCTGGGGGTCTTCGCGAGCAGTACTTC

J gene: TRBJ2-7
D gene: -
clone size: -
V gene: TRBV4-1
CDR3 protein: CASSHYAGSYEQYF
CDR3 DNA: TGCGCCAGCAGCCACTACGCAGGGTCCTACGAGCAGTACTTC

J gene: TRBJ2-5
D gene: -
clone size: -
V gene: TRBV27
CDR3 protein: CASGPTVQETQYF
CDR3 DNA: TGTGCCAGCGGCCCGACAGTCCAAGAGACCCAGTACTTC

J gene: TRBJ1-5
D gene: -
clone size: -
V gene: TRBV19
CDR3 protein: CASSPGVSQPQHF
CDR3 DNA: TGTGCCAGTAGTCCAGGGGTCTCTCAGCCCCAGCATTTT

J gene: TRBJ1-3
D gene: -
clone size: -
V gene: TRBV2
CDR3 protein: CASSVGGSGNTIYF
CDR3 DNA: TGTGCCAGCAGTGTAGGAGGGTCTGGAAACACCATATATTTT

J gene: TRBJ2-2
D gene: TRBD2
clone size: -
V gene: TRBV7-8
CDR3 protein: CASSSPIGGARTGELFF
CDR3 DNA: TGTGCCAGCAGCTCCCCAATCGGGGGGGCGCGGACCGGGGAGCTGTTTTTT

J gene: TRBJ1-4
D gene: -
clone size: once
V gene: TRBV30
CDR3 protein: CAWSHGTYNEKLFF
CDR3 DNA: TGTGCCTGGAGTCACGGGACATATAATGAAAAACTGTTTTTT

J gene: TRBJ2-7
D gene: -
clone size: -
V gene: TRBV7-2
CDR3 protein: CASNLGTRRSEQYF
CDR3 DNA: TGTGCCAGCAACCTCGGGACTCGGAGGAGCGAGCAGTACTTC

J gene: TRBJ2-7
D gene: TRBD2
clone size: -
V gene: TRBV29-1
CDR3 protein: CSVSGGESSYEQYF
CDR3 DNA: TGCAGCGTGTCCGGGGGGGAAAGCTCCTACGAGCAGTACTTC

J gene: TRBJ1-1
D gene: -
clone size: -
V gene: TRBV30
CDR3 protein: CAWSVRWGTGEAFF
CDR3 DNA: TGTGCCTGGAGTGTACGGTGGGGAACAGGGGAAGCTTTCTTT

J gene: TRBJ2-1
D gene: -
clone size: once
V gene: TRBV13
CDR3 protein: CASSSGFAGNEQFF
CDR3 DNA: TGTGCCAGCAGCTCCGGCTTTGCCGGGAATGAGCAGTTCTTC

J gene: TRBJ1-1
D gene: -
clone size: -
V gene: TRBV11-3
CDR3 protein: CASSLLGGGSTEAFF
CDR3 DNA: TGTGCCAGCAGCTTATTGGGGGGCGGGAGCACTGAAGCTTTCTTT

J gene: TRBJ2-7
D gene: TRBD1
clone size: -
V gene: TRBV4-2
CDR3 protein: CASSQGTGGSYEQYF
CDR3 DNA: TGTGCCAGCAGCCAAGGGACAGGGGGCAGCTACGAGCAGTACTTC

J gene: TRBJ1-6
D gene: -
clone size: -
V gene: TRBV28
CDR3 protein: CASRLGSGNSPLHF
CDR3 DNA: TGTGCCAGCAGGTTGGGGTCCGGCAATTCACCCCTCCACTTT

J gene: TRBJ2-1
D gene: -
clone size: once
V gene: TRBV6-6
CDR3 protein: CASSYSGRDNEQFF
CDR3 DNA: TGTGCCAGCAGTTACTCCGGACGGGACAATGAGCAGTTCTTC

J gene: TRBJ2-1
D gene: -
clone size: -
V gene: TRBV7-9
CDR3 protein: CASSASGLGYNEQFF
CDR3 DNA: TGTGCCAGCAGCGCGTCAGGGTTGGGGTACAATGAGCAGTTCTTC

J gene: TRBJ1-2
D gene: TRBD1
clone size: -
V gene: TRBV11-2
CDR3 protein: CASSLTGGPNYGYTF
CDR3 DNA: TGTGCCAGCAGCTTGACAGGGGGGCCCAACTATGGCTACACCTTC

J gene: TRBJ2-5
D gene: TRBD1
clone size: large
V gene: TRBV19
CDR3 protein: CASSQGYRGQETQYF
CDR3 DNA: TGTGCCAGCTCCCAAGGGTACAGGGGGCAAGAGACCCAGTACTTC

J gene: TRBJ1-1
D gene: -
clone size: -
V gene: TRBV28
CDR3 protein: CASSLHPPTENTEAFF
CDR3 DNA: TGTGCCAGCAGTCTCCACCCCCCCACAGAGAACACTGAAGCTTTCTTT

J gene: TRBJ2-7
D gene: TRBD1
clone size: -
V gene: TRBV28
CDR3 protein: CASTGQGALLGYEQYF
CDR3 DNA: TGTGCCAGCACAGGACAGGGGGCGCTTTTAGGATACGAGCAGTACTTC

J gene: TRBJ2-1
D gene: -
clone size: -
V gene: TRBV11-2
CDR3 protein: CASSFTTGLGNEQFF
CDR3 DNA: TGTGCCAGCAGCTTCACAACAGGTTTAGGTAATGAGCAGTTCTTC

J gene: TRBJ2-7
D gene: -
clone size: once
V gene: TRBV9
CDR3 protein: CASSKGASEPYEQYF
CDR3 DNA: TGTGCCAGCAGCAAAGGAGCTAGCGAGCCCTACGAGCAGTACTTC

J gene: TRBJ2-7
D gene: TRBD1
clone size: -
V gene: TRBV5-6
CDR3 protein: CASSWDRLHEQYF
CDR3 DNA: TGTGCCAGCAGCTGGGACAGGCTGCACGAGCAGTACTTC

J gene: TRBJ2-3
D gene: -
clone size: once
V gene: TRBV15
CDR3 protein: CATRDQPTDTQYF
CDR3 DNA: TGTGCCACACGGGACCAACCCACAGATACGCAGTATTTT

J gene: TRBJ1-2
D gene: -
clone size: -
V gene: TRBV6-5
CDR3 protein: CASSYHRGTPNYGYTF
CDR3 DNA: TGTGCCAGCAGTTACCACCGGGGGACGCCTAACTATGGCTACACCTTC